This passage covers 30 T cell receptor beta chains from one sample sequenced in a study of response to subunit inactivated influenza vaccine. TCRdb re-derived calls from the RT-PCR reads in MiXCR, one entry per CDR3 protein. Here the sample spans about 190,000 distinct CDR3 sequences, approximately 15% being singletons. Sequenced material: CD8+ T cells sorted from PBMCs, taken roughly 5 days after vaccination. These receptors were taken from a man aged 50-59 years who received an inactivated influenza vaccine.

The CDR3 spells CASSLLNPRGFGGELFF. CDR3 sequence (DNA): TGTGCCAGCAGTTTATTAAACCCCAGGGGGTTCGGCGGGGAGCTGTTTTTT. The chain recombines TRBV27 with TRBJ2-2; TRBD1 matches 7 bases. This CDR3 is 17 amino acids long. Germline CDR1 MNHEY, CDR2 SMNVEV (reference sequence). V lost 1 base and J lost 7; bases outside the gene matches: 12.

The sample holds a few counts of this clonotype. The rearrangement uses TRBV7-8 and TRBJ2-3, with 7 bases identical to TRBD1. The CDR3 loop spans 12 amino acids. Germline V lookup: CDR1 SGHVS, CDR2 FQNEAQ. Trimming removed 7 bases from V and 3 bases from J; junction bases left unmatched: 1. CDR3 residues: CASNRGTDTQYF. The CDR3 DNA is TGTGCCAGCAACAGGGGAACAGATACGCAGTATTTT. Using reference TRBV7-8 and TRBJ2-3 for the parts outside the CDR3, the full variable domain is GAGVSQSPRYKVAKRGQDVALRCDPISGHVSLFWYQQALGQGPEFLTYFQNEAQLDKSGLPSDRFFAERPEGSVSTLKIQRTQQEDSAVYLCASNRGTDTQYFGPGTRLTVL.

The sample holds a few counts of this clonotype. The chain recombines TRBV29-1 with TRBJ2-5; 7 bases are a match to TRBD2. V lost 2 bases, J lost 3 bases, and 9 bases stayed unmatched. CDR1 is SQVTM, CDR2 ANQGSEA, per germline. This CDR3 comprises 15 residues. CDR3 sequence reads: CSVELGGSIEETQYF. CDR3 bases: TGCAGCGTTGAATTAGGCGGGAGTATTGAAGAGACCCAGTACTTC.

This clonotype occurred a few times. This chain links TRBV4-3 with TRBJ1-4; 8 positions agree with TRBD1. The CDR3 runs 15 residues. With 2 bases clipped from V and 4 bases from J, the junction kept 3 bases outside the gene matches. Germline CDR1 and CDR2: LGHNA and YSLEER. The DNA for the CDR3 is TGCGCCAGCAGCCAACAGGGGGCGGATAATGAAAAACTGTTTTTT. Translation: CASSQQGADNEKLFF.

Regarding this clonotype: The junction departs from germline at one end; a sequencing error may be responsible. The V and J genes are TRBV12-3 or TRBV12-4 and TRBJ1-5; D might be TRBD1 (6 bases). This CDR3 contains 15 residues. The CDR3 nucleotides read TGTGGCAGCAGTCTTACAGGGAGGTCTGGTCAGCCCCAGCATTTT. Amino acids: CGSSLTGRSGQPQHF.

At least ten counts were recorded for this clonotype. The chain joins TRBV28 to TRBJ2-7, with D unclear. This CDR3 is 12 amino acids long. Germline V gene sequence: CDR1 MDHEN, CDR2 SYDVKM. With 6 bases removed from V and 1 base from J, the gap between germline ends came to 7 bases. CDR3 residues: CASSPLSYEQYF. CDR3 coding DNA: TGTGCCAGCAGCCCCCTATCCTACGAGCAGTACTTC.

The chain combines TRBV6-5 with TRBJ2-1; 11 bases agree with TRBD2. V shed 0 bases and J 7 bases; nucleotides not matched to a gene: 5. CDR3 size: 16 residues. From germline, CDR1 is MNHEY and CDR2 SVGAGI. The CDR3 loop reads CASSYSTSGIVNEQFF. CDR3 DNA: TGTGCCAGCAGTTACTCGACTAGCGGGATTGTAAATGAGCAGTTCTTC.

V usage is TRBV10-1 and J usage is TRBJ1-4; maybe TRBD1 (5 bases). This CDR3 region has 14 residues. Trimming cost V 3 bases and J 6 bases, with 11 bases left between them. The germline gives CDR1 WNHNN, CDR2 SYGVQD (reference sequence). CDR3 nucleotides: TGCGCCAGCAGTGATGACAGCGGGGATGAAAAACTGTTTTTT. It is translated as CASSDDSGDEKLFF.

The table lists this clonotype with many counts. The rearrangement links TRBV12-3 or TRBV12-4 to TRBJ2-3, with 11 bases fitting TRBD1. There are 13 residues in the CDR3. Trimming removed 8 bases from V and 3 bases from J; junction bases left unmatched: 1. CDR3 in amino acids: CASRDRGTDTQYF. Written as DNA, the CDR3 is TGTGCCAGCCGGGACAGGGGGACAGATACGCAGTATTTT.

This clonotype has more than one count but fewer than ten. The J gene is TRBJ2-1, the V gene TRBV12-3 or TRBV12-4, with 12 bases lining up with TRBD2. The CDR3 is 16 amino acids. The V and J ends lost 6 bases and 3 bases, in that order; junction bases with no gene match: 6. The CDR3 DNA is TGTGCCAGCAGCCTAGCGGGGGGGCCCAACTACAATGAGCAGTTCTTC. Encoded protein: CASSLAGGPNYNEQFF.

This clonotype was seen only once. This chain joins TRBV2 and TRBJ2-2; D might be TRBD2 (6 bases). This CDR3 comprises 15 residues. The V end lost 4 bases, the J end lost 7 bases, and 16 bases lay between the germline ends. The germline V gene has CDR1 SNHLY and CDR2 FYNNEI. The CDR3 nucleotides are TGTGCCAGCAGTGTAGCGGAGGGGACTCGCGGGGAGCTGTTTTTT. It codes for CASSVAEGTRGELFF. Full variable domain (missing parts from reference TRBV2 and TRBJ2-2): EPEVTQTPSHQVTQMGQEVILRCVPISNHLYFYWYRQILGQKVEFLVSFYNNEISEKSEIFDDQFSVERPDGSNFTLKIRSTKLEDSAMYFCASSVAEGTRGELFFGEGSRLTVL.

This rearrangement joins TRBV4-1 to TRBJ2-3; D may correspond to TRBD1 or TRBD2 (5 bases each). V lost 4 bases, J lost 4 bases, and 21 bases lay in between. Per the germline V gene, CDR1 is MGHRA and CDR2 is YSYEKL. This CDR3 has 17 amino acids. The CDR3 region has the DNA TGCGCCAGCAGCCGGTCCGGGACGTTGGGACCCCCAGATACGCAGTATTTT. This gives the protein CASSRSGTLGPPDTQYF.

The CDR3 spells CASSKTSGFPHNIQYF. DNA of the CDR3: TGTGCCAGCAGTAAGACTAGCGGGTTTCCCCACAACATTCAGTACTTC. V usage is TRBV2 and J usage is TRBJ2-4; 10 bases line up with TRBD2. V lost 5 bases to trimming and J lost 7 bases; unmatched junction nucleotides: 11. Germline CDR1 reads SNHLY; CDR2 reads FYNNEI. The CDR3 extends over 16 amino acids.

The chain has TRBV10-3 and TRBJ2-7, with 8 nucleotides matching TRBD2. V lost 2 bases and J lost 6; bases outside the gene matches: 9. Per the germline V gene, CDR1 is ENHRY and CDR2 is SYGVKD. This CDR3 region has 15 residues. DNA for the CDR3: TGTGCCATCAGTGAGCTGGGTCGGGAGGGCAGCGAGCAGTACTTC. It codes for CAISELGREGSEQYF.

This chain connects TRBV7-8 to TRBJ2-5; tentatively, D is TRBD1 or TRBD2 (6 bases each). CDR1 is SGHVS and CDR2 is FQNEAQ in the germline V gene. Trimming pared 5 bases from V and 5 bases from J, leaving 15 bases between. The CDR3 consists of 14 residues. The CDR3 sequence: CASSPKGGRETQYF. The CDR3 DNA reads TGTGCCAGCAGCCCGAAGGGGGGTCGGGAGACCCAGTACTTC.

This chain links TRBV19 with TRBJ2-7; perhaps TRBD2 as D (5 bases). The CDR3 contains 14 residues. The V end lost 6 bases, the J end lost 2 bases, and 14 bases lay between the germline ends. The germline CDR1 and CDR2 sequences are LNHDA and SQIVND (reference sequence). The CDR3 region has the DNA TGTGCCAGTAGCAATGCCGGGAATCCCTACGAGCAGTACTTC. Its protein product is CASSNAGNPYEQYF.

V is TRBV11-2 and J is TRBJ2-3; possible D gene TRBD1, 6 bases. V lost 5 bases and J lost 2, with 14 bases in between. The CDR3 covers 15 residues. Germline lookup yields CDR1 SGHAT and CDR2 FQNNGV. The CDR3 protein is CASSPPGHFTDTQYF. The CDR3 DNA follows: TGTGCCAGCAGCCCTCCGGGACACTTCACAGATACGCAGTATTTT.

V is TRBV2 and J is TRBJ1-1; the D is unclear. There are 13 residues in the CDR3. The germline CDR1 and CDR2 sequences are SNHLY and FYNNEI. V lost 10 bases, J lost 5 bases, and 17 bases lay in between. The CDR3 DNA reads as TGTGCCACGAAACAACCGGAAGGGACTGAAGCTTTCTTT. Protein: CATKQPEGTEAFF.

This clonotype was picked up many times. This chain links TRBV7-2 with TRBJ2-4, with D possibly TRBD1 on 6 matching bases. Trimming shortened V by 1 base and J by 8 bases, and 18 bases separated the two germline ends. CDR3 length: 16 residues. Germline assignment: CDR1 SGHTA and CDR2 FQGNSA. Here the CDR3 reads CASSLGGGTIFDIQYF. The CDR3 DNA reads TGTGCCAGCAGCTTAGGGGGTGGGACAATATTCGACATTCAGTACTTC.

This clonotype showed up many times. The chain carries TRBV15 and TRBJ1-1; D is uncertain. Per the germline V gene, CDR1 is LNHNV and CDR2 is YYDKDF (reference sequence). The CDR3 is 13 residues long. The ends were cut back, 0 bases at V and 7 bases at J, with 9 bases in the middle. The CDR3: CATSREGSNEAFF. The CDR3 DNA sequence: TGTGCCACCAGCAGAGAGGGAAGCAATGAAGCTTTCTTT.

The rearrangement joins TRBV20-1 to TRBJ2-2, with D tentatively TRBD2 (7 bases). The CDR3 covers 16 residues. Trimming removed 0 bases from V and 0 bases from J, with 11 bases in between. The V gene's germline CDR1 is DFQATT and CDR2 SNEGSKA (reference sequence). CDR3 sequence: CSARDPGGTNTGELFF. CDR3 in DNA: TGCAGTGCTAGAGACCCGGGGGGCACGAACACCGGGGAGCTGTTTTTT.

This chain joins TRBV4-3 and TRBJ2-1; D is ambiguous. CDR1 and CDR2 from the germline V gene are LGHNA and YSLEER. CDR3 length: 16 residues. V was shortened by 0 bases and J by 0 bases, with 9 bases between the two germline ends. The CDR3 here is CASSQETESSYNEQFF. The CDR3 bases are TGCGCCAGCAGCCAAGAGACGGAGAGCTCCTACAATGAGCAGTTCTTC.

This clonotype came up many times. The chain employs TRBV5-1 and TRBJ2-3; TRBD2 might be the D (5 bases). The CDR3 is made up of 12 amino acids. V shed 7 bases and J shed 0 bases, with 6 bases lying between them. CDR1 and CDR2 from the germline V gene are SGHRS and YFSETQ. In DNA form, the CDR3 reads TGCGCCAGCGGACTTAGCACAGATACGCAGTATTTT. Its protein product is CASGLSTDTQYF.

The chain uses TRBV7-2 and TRBJ2-7, with D possibly matching TRBD2 (5 bases). This CDR3 has 15 amino acids. V was cut by 1 base and J by 4 bases, with 14 bases left in between. Germline assignment: CDR1 SGHTA and CDR2 FQGNSA. The CDR3 region is CASSLEAVRIYEQYF. The CDR3 DNA follows: TGTGCCAGCAGCTTAGAAGCGGTTCGGATATACGAGCAGTACTTC.

A few counts support this clonotype. The gene calls are TRBV11-3 and TRBJ2-1, with TRBD1 identical over 8 bases. Germline CDR1 reads SGHNT; CDR2 reads YENEEA. This CDR3 is built from 16 residues. V shed 5 bases, J shed 2 bases, and the junction held 8 bases outside the gene matches. In DNA, the CDR3 is TGTGCCAGCAGCCCCCACCGGACAGGGACCTACAATGAGCAGTTCTTC. Amino acids: CASSPHRTGTYNEQFF.

This chain uses TRBV20-1 with TRBJ1-1; D uncertain. CDR3 size: 11 residues. V was cut by 0 bases and J by 6 bases, with 5 bases left in between. In germline, CDR1 is DFQATT, CDR2 SNEGSKA (reference sequence). The CDR3 spells CSARDMSEAFF. CDR3 DNA sequence: TGCAGTGCTAGAGATATGTCTGAAGCTTTCTTT.

The chain couples TRBV12-3 or TRBV12-4 to TRBJ1-1; weak D call: TRBD1 (5 bases). The CDR3 spans 14 residues. Trimming pared 5 bases from V and 4 bases from J, leaving 14 bases between. The CDR3 nucleotides are TGTGCCAGCAGTCACGGACAACTGAGCACTGAAGCTTTCTTT. Translating gives CASSHGQLSTEAFF.

The rearrangement uses TRBV18 and TRBJ2-3; D gene uncertain. Germline V gene data show CDR1 as KGHSH and CDR2 as LQKENI. The V end lost 2 bases, the J end lost 6 bases, and 12 bases lay between the germline ends. This CDR3 has 14 residues. CDR3 nucleotide sequence: TGTGCCAGCTCACCAACGCAGCGTCGGGATACGCAGTATTTT. Its protein product is CASSPTQRRDTQYF.

The sample holds a few counts of this clonotype. The rearrangement uses TRBV20-1 and TRBJ2-1; 9 bases map to TRBD2. Trimming at V came to 5 bases and at J to 4 bases, leaving 6 bases not matched to a gene. Germline V gives CDR1 DFQATT, CDR2 SNEGSKA (reference sequence). The CDR3 totals 14 residues. The CDR3 is CSAERTSDYNEQFF. The CDR3 DNA sequence: TGCAGTGCTGAAAGGACTAGCGATTACAATGAGCAGTTCTTC.

The rearrangement joins TRBV9 to TRBJ2-3; D perhaps matches TRBD1 (5 bases). V gave up 3 bases and J gave up 0 bases, with 17 bases separating them. This CDR3 spans 17 amino acids. The V gene's germline CDR1 is SGDLS and CDR2 YYNGEE. CDR3 in DNA: TGTGCCAGCAGCGCCCGACAGCATTCTACTAGCACAGATACGCAGTATTTT. It translates to CASSARQHSTSTDTQYF.